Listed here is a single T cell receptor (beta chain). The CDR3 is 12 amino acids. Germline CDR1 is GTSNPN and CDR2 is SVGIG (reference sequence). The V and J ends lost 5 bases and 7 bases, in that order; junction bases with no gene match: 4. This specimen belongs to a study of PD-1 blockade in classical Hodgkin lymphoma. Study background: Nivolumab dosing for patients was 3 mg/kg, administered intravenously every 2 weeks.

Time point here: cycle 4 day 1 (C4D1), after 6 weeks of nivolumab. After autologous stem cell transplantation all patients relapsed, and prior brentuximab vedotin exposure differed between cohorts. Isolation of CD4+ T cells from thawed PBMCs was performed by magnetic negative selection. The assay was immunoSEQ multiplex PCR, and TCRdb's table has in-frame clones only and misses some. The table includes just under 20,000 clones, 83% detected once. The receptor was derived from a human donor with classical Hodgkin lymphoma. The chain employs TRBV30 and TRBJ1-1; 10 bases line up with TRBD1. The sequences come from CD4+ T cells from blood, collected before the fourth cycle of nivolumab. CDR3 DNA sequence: TGTGCCTGGGACAGGGGGCGAAGTGAAGCTTTCTTT. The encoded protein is CAWDRGRSEAFF.